Listed below are T cell receptor beta chains from one sample, sequenced in a study of shared clonotypes between healthy human individuals. Profiled with immunoSEQ multiplex PCR; TCRdb holds only in-frame clones, not every one. Of about a million clones listed, 60% to 80% were seen once; the top ten hold about 0.89%. Sequencing was performed on memory CD4+ T cells from PBMCs. The receptors derive from a man between 18 and 35 years old in good health. Some clones in this sample may be carry-over from other donors' samples. Both conserved end residues are part of each CDR3. Fields, in order: clone size, J gene, D gene, V gene, CDR3 protein, CDR3 DNA. The D gene is left open where the match is weak. Clone size, where shown, is once, few, many, or a class for clones that have expanded.

NA,TRBJ2-1,TRBD1,TRBV2,CASRDQPRGQGDNEQFF,TGTGCCAGCAGAGATCAACCCCGGGGACAGGGGGACAATGAGCAGTTCTTC
NA,TRBJ2-7,TRBD2,TRBV29-1,CSVVGTSGRRASYEQYF,TGCAGCGTTGTGGGGACTAGCGGGAGGCGCGCATCCTACGAGCAGTACTTC
NA,TRBJ2-3,TRBD1,TRBV5-3,CARSFFGTGVADTQYF,TGTGCCAGAAGCTTTTTTGGGACAGGGGTTGCGGATACGCAGTATTTT
NA,TRBJ2-7,NA,TRBV7-2,CASSLVAGDEQYF,TGTGCCAGCAGCTTAGTTGCCGGGGACGAGCAGTACTTC
NA,TRBJ2-1,TRBD1,TRBV5-1,CASSPGQGTGREQFF,TGCGCCAGCAGCCCCGGACAGGGGACGGGGCGTGAGCAGTTCTTC
NA,TRBJ2-7,NA,TRBV5-4,CASSWRSIGNEQYF,TGTGCCAGCAGCTGGAGGAGTATCGGGAACGAGCAGTACTTC
NA,TRBJ2-1,NA,TRBV10-3,CAISESVGLSNEQFF,TGTGCCATCAGTGAGTCCGTGGGGTTAAGCAATGAGCAGTTCTTC
NA,TRBJ1-2,NA,TRBV28,CASSSDGAGYGYTF,TGTGCCAGCAGTTCGGATGGGGCAGGGTATGGCTACACCTTC
NA,TRBJ2-5,TRBD1,TRBV28,CASSPGGGFETQYF,TGTGCCAGCAGCCCAGGGGGCGGATTTGAGACCCAGTACTTC
NA,TRBJ2-6,NA,TRBV28,CAISPGGAGANVLTF,TGTGCCATCAGTCCCGGAGGCGCTGGGGCCAACGTCCTGACTTTC
many,TRBJ1-5,NA,TRBV2,CASSEVPGKVYQPQHF,TGTGCCAGCAGTGAAGTTCCAGGGAAAGTGTATCAGCCCCAGCATTTT
NA,TRBJ2-7,NA,TRBV6-6,CASSSVQGGEQYF,TGTGCCAGCAGCTCGGTGCAGGGGGGCGAGCAGTACTTC
NA,TRBJ1-1,TRBD1,TRBV5-3,CARSLLSGGNTEAFF,TGTGCCAGAAGCTTGCTCTCAGGGGGCAACACTGAAGCTTTCTTT
NA,TRBJ2-1,TRBD2,TRBV4-2,CASSQELGLAGNEQFF,TGTGCCAGCAGCCAAGAATTGGGACTAGCAGGTAATGAGCAGTTCTTC
NA,TRBJ1-1,NA,TRBV28,CASSPVDLGRGNTEAFF,TGTGCCAGCAGTCCTGTCGATTTAGGTCGGGGGAACACTGAAGCTTTCTTT
NA,TRBJ2-7,TRBD1,TRBV7-3,CASSPGTGITYEQYF,TGTGCCAGCAGCCCCGGGACAGGGATTACCTACGAGCAGTACTTC
NA,TRBJ2-3,NA,TRBV5-8,CASSLGVSGTDTQYF,TGTGCCAGCAGCTTGGGAGTTAGCGGCACAGATACGCAGTATTTT
NA,TRBJ1-2,TRBD1,TRBV30,CAWSVGQGGYTF,TGTGCCTGGAGTGTCGGACAGGGGGGCTACACCTTC
many,TRBJ1-1,NA,TRBV4-1,CASRSPGYRKEEAFF,TGCGCCAGCAGGAGCCCAGGGTACCGCAAGGAGGAAGCTTTCTTT
once,TRBJ2-6,TRBD1,TRBV30,CAWNRDSRMGANVLTF,TGTGCCTGGAACCGGGACAGCCGGATGGGGGCCAACGTCCTGACTTTC
NA,TRBJ2-5,NA,TRBV28,CASSLGGEETQYF,TGTGCCAGCAGTTTGGGTGGGGAAGAGACCCAGTACTTC
many,TRBJ2-1,NA,TRBV7-2,CASSLSRREQFF,TGTGCCAGCAGCTTATCCCGCCGAGAGCAGTTCTTC
NA,TRBJ2-1,NA,TRBV5-5,CASSLTGSSYNEQFF,TGTGCCAGCAGCCTGACTGGGTCCTCCTACAATGAGCAGTTCTTC
few,TRBJ2-1,NA,TRBV5-1,CASSRQARGFRFDSYNEQFF,TGCGCCAGCAGCCGCCAAGCCCGGGGTTTCCGTTTCGATTCCTACAATGAGCAGTTCTTC
once,TRBJ2-5,TRBD2,TRBV5-4,CASSSAGGLGGETQYF,TGTGCCAGCAGCTCAGCGGGAGGGCTGGGAGGAGAGACCCAGTACTTC
NA,TRBJ2-3,NA,TRBV6-4,CASSDSARGTDTQYF,TGTGCCAGCAGTGACTCGGCTCGAGGGACAGATACGCAGTATTTT
NA,TRBJ1-5,NA,TRBV5-1,CASRFGSAGAQHF,TGCGCCAGCCGGTTCGGGTCGGCCGGGGCCCAGCATTTT
NA,TRBJ1-5,NA,TRBV5-6,CASSFYNQPQHF,TGTGCCAGCAGCTTTTACAATCAGCCCCAGCATTTT
few,TRBJ1-5,NA,TRBV30,CAWSVGGAFQPQHF,TGTGCCTGGAGTGTTGGGGGGGCCTTTCAGCCCCAGCATTTT
NA,TRBJ1-5,NA,TRBV7-8,CASSLATGELTQHF,TGTGCCAGCAGCTTAGCAACAGGAGAATTAACCCAGCATTTT
NA,TRBJ1-5,NA,TRBV19,CASSFRPLNQPQHF,TGTGCCAGTAGTTTCCGACCCTTGAATCAGCCCCAGCATTTT
NA,TRBJ2-1,TRBD1,TRBV18,CASSGTGGYNEQFF,TGTGCCAGCTCAGGAACAGGGGGGTACAATGAGCAGTTCTTC
NA,TRBJ2-6,NA,TRBV9,CASSVGQGLGSGANVLTF,TGTGCCAGCAGCGTAGGACAGGGACTAGGCTCTGGGGCCAACGTCCTGACTTTC
NA,TRBJ2-1,NA,TRBV6-1,CASSVGVGGHNEQFF,TGTGCCAGCAGTGTCGGGGTGGGGGGACACAATGAGCAGTTCTTC
NA,TRBJ2-7,NA,TRBV2,CATRGGGQASYEQYF,TGTGCCACCAGAGGGGGGGGACAGGCCTCCTACGAGCAGTACTTC
once,TRBJ2-7,TRBD2,TRBV6-1,CASSELTSGTSEQYF,TGTGCCAGCAGTGAACTAACTAGCGGGACCTCCGAGCAGTACTTC
NA,TRBJ2-7,NA,TRBV4-1,CASSQFYEQYF,TGCGCCAGCAGCCAATTTTACGAGCAGTACTTC
NA,TRBJ2-7,NA,TRBV12-5,CASGQGSGYEQYF,TGTGCTAGTGGACAGGGTTCGGGGTACGAGCAGTACTTC
NA,TRBJ2-7,NA,TRBV11-2,CASSLRGVSYEQYF,TGTGCCAGCAGCTTAAGGGGAGTGTCCTACGAGCAGTACTTC